This T cell receptor (beta chain) was identified during a study of CD8+CD57+ T cells in acquired aplastic anemia. Genomic DNA templated the TCR beta VDJ and CDR3 profiling. TCRdb re-derived calls from the reads in MiXCR, one entry per CDR3 protein. Of about 130,000 distinct CDR3 sequences listed, 48% are singletons. This clonotype was detected ten times or more. Germline assignment: CDR1 SGHRS and CDR2 YFSETQ. The CDR3 has 16 amino acids. V lost 0 bases and J 6 bases, leaving 18 bases between the germline ends. The genes are TRBV5-1 and TRBJ1-2, with D hard to call. Sequenced: sorted CD4+, CD8+, or CD8+CD57+ T cells (not recorded which) from PBMCs. This receptor was obtained from a human donor in good health, serving as a control. As DNA, the CDR3 is TGCGCCAGCAGCTTGGAGGTTTACAGCGGCCGGGATGGCTACACCTTC. Encoded protein: CASSLEVYSGRDGYTF.